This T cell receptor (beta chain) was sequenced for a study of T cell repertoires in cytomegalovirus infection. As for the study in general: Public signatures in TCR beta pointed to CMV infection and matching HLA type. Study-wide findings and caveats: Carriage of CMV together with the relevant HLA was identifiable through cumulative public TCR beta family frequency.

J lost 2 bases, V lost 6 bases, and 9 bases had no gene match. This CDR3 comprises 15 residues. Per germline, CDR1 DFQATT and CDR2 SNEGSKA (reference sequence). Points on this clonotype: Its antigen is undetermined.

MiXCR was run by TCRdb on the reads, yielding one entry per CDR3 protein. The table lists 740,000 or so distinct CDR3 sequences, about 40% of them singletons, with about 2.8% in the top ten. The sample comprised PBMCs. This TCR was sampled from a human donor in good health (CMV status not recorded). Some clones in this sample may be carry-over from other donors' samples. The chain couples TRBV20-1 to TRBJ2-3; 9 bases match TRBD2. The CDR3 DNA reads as TGCAGTGCCCCCTCGGCGGGGGGGATCACAGATACGCAGTATTTT. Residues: CSAPSAGGITDTQYF.